The 29 T cell receptor beta chains reported below all come from one sample, sequenced in a study of Graves' ophthalmopathy and Graves' hyperthyroidism. RNA transcripts yielded amplified TCR beta CDR3 regions. A first-round RT-PCR used HTBI primers, followed by a second-round multiplex PCR. A single record per CDR3 protein comes from TCRdb applying MiXCR to the multiplex PCR reads. The data show around 1.1 million distinct CDR3 sequences, roughly 35% seen once. Sample: peripheral blood or thyroid tissue (not recorded which). Receptor source: an adult man with Graves' hyperthyroidism.

J is TRBJ1-2 and V is TRBV7-9; 10 bases align to TRBD1. J was trimmed by 8 bases and V by 5 bases; bases with no gene match: 8. Germline V CDR1 and CDR2: SEHNR, FQNEAQ (reference sequence). The CDR3 is made up of 14 amino acids. The CDR3 region is CASSVTGTGAGYTF. The DNA for the CDR3 is TGTGCCAGCAGCGTAACAGGGACAGGGGCCGGCTACACCTTC.

This clonotype showed up just a few times. The chain couples TRBV12-3 or TRBV12-4 to TRBJ1-1; D is uncertain. The CDR3 covers 17 residues. V was cut by 3 bases and J by 4 bases, with 21 bases left in between. The CDR3 loop reads CASSFGRDNPRATEAFF. The CDR3 DNA reads TGTGCCAGCAGTTTTGGACGCGACAACCCCCGGGCCACTGAAGCTTTCTTT.

This clonotype was counted many times. V gene TRBV25-1 combines with J gene TRBJ2-2; no clear D gene. Germline-derived CDR1 and CDR2 are MGHDK and SYGVNS. The CDR3 loop spans 15 amino acids. Deletions cut 3 bases from V and 8 bases from J, with 16 bases between. The CDR3 region is CASSDSRSIVGELFF. The CDR3 region has the DNA TGTGCCAGCAGTGATTCCAGGTCTATCGTAGGGGAGCTGTTTTTT.

The J gene is TRBJ2-7, the V gene TRBV20-1; D might be TRBD1 (6 bases). Germline loops: CDR1 DFQATT, CDR2 SNEGSKA (reference sequence). The length of the CDR3 is 14 residues. The CDR3 DNA reads TGCAGGGCCAGAAAAAGGGGGTTAATCTACGAGCAGTACTTC. This encodes CRARKRGLIYEQYF.

This clonotype appeared a single time. A much larger clone lies a single base off, so this may be a read error. J is TRBJ2-7 and V is TRBV29-1, with 12 positions matching TRBD2. This CDR3 is built from 13 residues. Germline CDR1 is SQVTM and CDR2 is ANQGSEA. V was clipped by 6 bases and J by 6 bases; unmatched bases: 6. CDR3 amino acids: CSVGSTSGGEQYF. CDR3 nucleotide sequence: TGCAGCGTGGGATCGACTAGCGGGGGCGAGCAGTACTTC.

This rearrangement joins TRBV25-1 to TRBJ2-3; 9 nucleotides match TRBD2. Germline CDR1 reads MGHDK; CDR2 reads SYGVNS. The CDR3 runs 15 residues. Germline trimming cut 5 bases from V and 0 bases from J; bases unmatched to any gene: 3. CDR3 residues: CASSLAGRSTDTQYF. DNA of the CDR3: TGTGCCAGCAGTCTAGCGGGGAGAAGCACAGATACGCAGTATTTT.

This clonotype was observed at least ten times. V and J are TRBV4-1 and TRBJ1-1, with unresolved D. The CDR3 is 12 residues long. CDR1 is MGHRA and CDR2 is YSYEKL in the germline V gene. V dropped 2 bases and J dropped 4 bases, with 5 bases sitting between them. In nucleotides, the CDR3 is TGCGCCAGCAGCCAAATGGGCACTGAAGCTTTCTTT. It codes for CASSQMGTEAFF.

This clonotype appeared many times. The rearrangement joins TRBV5-8 to TRBJ2-7; D is possibly TRBD2 (5 bases). V dropped 0 bases and J dropped 5 bases, with 9 bases sitting between them. There are 13 residues in the CDR3. CDR1 SGHTS and CDR2 YDEGEE come from the germline V gene. CDR3 in amino acids: CASSLDVEDEQYF. In DNA form, the CDR3 reads TGTGCCAGCAGCTTGGACGTGGAGGACGAGCAGTACTTC.

The V gene is TRBV9, the J gene TRBJ2-7; 7 nucleotides line up with TRBD1. The CDR3 consists of 15 residues. Germline CDR1 is SGDLS and CDR2 is YYNGEE. V lost 5 bases, J lost 7 bases, and 15 bases stayed unmatched. In DNA form, the CDR3 reads TGTGCCAGCAGTCCGTCCGGGACAGAGGCGGGTGAGCAGTACTTC. Its translation: CASSPSGTEAGEQYF.

The chain employs TRBV7-6 and TRBJ1-3; D unclear. Trimming removed 7 bases from V and 4 bases from J, with 11 bases in between. The germline gives CDR1 SGHVS, CDR2 FNYEAQ. This CDR3 is built from 13 residues. CDR3: CASTDTGGNTIYF. The CDR3, as DNA: TGTGCCAGCACCGACACCGGGGGAAACACCATATATTTT.

This clonotype was detected many times. The chain has TRBV2 and TRBJ1-5; D unclear. Trimming took 5 bases from V and 6 from J, leaving 14 bases between them. This CDR3 has 14 amino acids. Germline values: CDR1 SNHLY, CDR2 FYNNEI. CDR3 nucleotide sequence: TGTGCCAGCAGTCGGGCCAGAATAACTCAGCCCCAGCATTTT. Amino acid sequence: CASSRARITQPQHF.

This rearrangement joins TRBV5-4 to TRBJ1-1; no definite D call. The length of the CDR3 is 13 residues. Trimming left V 0 bases short and J 8 bases short, with 11 bases between. CDR1 is SGHNT, CDR2 YYREEE, per germline (reference sequence). CDR3 sequence (DNA): TGTGCCAGCAGCTTGGCCAATGGCAGAGAAGCTTTCTTT. It encodes CASSLANGREAFF. Filled out from reference TRBV5-4 and TRBJ1-1, the complete variable domain reads ETGVTQSPTHLIKTRGQQVTLRCSSQSGHNTVSWYQQALGQGPQFIFQYYREEENGRGNFPPRFSGLQFPNYSSELNVNALELDDSALYLCASSLANGREAFFGQGTRLTVV.

This chain uses TRBV9 with TRBJ1-3; D possibly corresponds to TRBD1 (6 bases). The CDR3 consists of 18 residues. Germline CDR1 SGDLS, CDR2 YYNGEE. V was trimmed by 0 bases and J by 4 bases, leaving 20 bases between them. The CDR3 nucleotides read TGTGCCAGCAGCGTAGTCGGAAAGGTGGGGGGCCCCGGAAACACCATATATTTT. The encoded protein is CASSVVGKVGGPGNTIYF.

This clonotype was seen many times. J is TRBJ1-4 and V is TRBV20-1, with D maybe TRBD1 (5 bases). Trimming shortened V by 6 bases and J by 8 bases, and 19 bases separated the two germline ends. Per the germline V gene, CDR1 is DFQATT and CDR2 is SNEGSKA (reference sequence). The CDR3 contains 14 residues. CDR3: CSANPGGGSEKLFF. CDR3 nucleotides: TGCAGTGCCAACCCGGGGGGGGGTTCCGAAAAACTGTTTTTT.

The chain couples TRBV2 to TRBJ1-5; maybe TRBD1 (5 bases). CDR3 length equals 14 residues. CDR1 SNHLY and CDR2 FYNNEI come from the germline V gene. Trimming removed 5 bases at V and 6 bases at J, with 14 bases between. CDR3 sequence: CASSYSTETQPQHF. The CDR3 DNA sequence: TGTGCCAGCAGTTACTCGACAGAAACTCAGCCCCAGCATTTT.

This clonotype was seen repeatedly, ten times or more. V gene TRBV29-1 combines with J gene TRBJ2-6; no clear D. V lost 3 bases to trimming and J lost 2 bases, with 5 bases between them. The CDR3 extends over 13 amino acids. CDR1 SQVTM and CDR2 ANQGSEA come from the germline V gene. Here the CDR3 DNA reads TGCAGCGTTGAGGGAACTGGGGCCAACGTCCTGACTTTC. Translating gives CSVEGTGANVLTF.

This clonotype has a count of ten or more. V and J are TRBV7-9 and TRBJ1-1, with 8 nucleotides matching TRBD1. V lost 1 base, J lost 1 base, and 5 bases stayed unmatched. CDR1 and CDR2 (germline): SEHNR, FQNEAQ (reference sequence). CDR3 length equals 16 residues. The CDR3 loop is CASSLVGTGENTEAFF. The CDR3 nucleotides are TGTGCCAGCAGCTTAGTAGGGACAGGAGAGAACACTGAAGCTTTCTTT.

Regarding this clonotype: Since the CDR3 does not end with the conserved phenylalanine or tryptophan, this likely comes from a read error. V is TRBV5-8 and J is TRBJ1-5, with D possibly matching TRBD1 (5 bases). Germline CDR1 and CDR2: SGHTS and YDEGEE. The CDR3 consists of 15 residues. The chain's CDR3 is CASSQEGARGQPQHL. In DNA, the CDR3 is TGCGCCAGCAGCCAAGAAGGGGCTCGAGGGCAGCCCCAGCATCTT.

The genes are TRBV29-1 and TRBJ1-2; D may be TRBD1 (6 bases). Germline V lookup: CDR1 SQVTM, CDR2 ANQGSEA. With 4 bases removed from V and 2 bases from J, the gap between germline ends came to 17 bases. The CDR3 has 15 amino acids. In nucleotides, the CDR3 is TGCAGCGTTGGACAGGCTGCTGGGTGGAACTATGGCTACACCTTC. This sequence encodes CSVGQAAGWNYGYTF. The variable domain in full, completed from reference TRBV29-1 and TRBJ1-2, reads SAVISQKPSRDICQRGTSLTIQCQVDSQVTMMFWYRQQPGQSLTLIATANQGSEATYESGFVIDKFPISRPNLTFSTLTVSNMSPEDSSIYLCSVGQAAGWNYGYTFGSGTRLTVV.

The chain employs TRBV7-9 and TRBJ1-4; D remains unclear. There are 12 residues in the CDR3. V lost 5 bases and J 7 bases, leaving 8 bases between the germline ends. Germline CDR1 and CDR2: SEHNR and FQNEAQ (reference sequence). The chain's CDR3 is CASSPRVEKLFF. The CDR3 nucleotides are TGTGCCAGCAGCCCCCGGGTTGAAAAACTGTTTTTT.

Worth noting for this clonotype: Sequence at one end of the junction differs from germline and may be a read error. J is TRBJ1-5 and V is TRBV12-3 or TRBV12-4, with TRBD1 matching 9 bases. The CDR3 contains 15 residues. CDR3 coding DNA: TGTGCCAGCAGACCCGGGACAGGGAGCAATCAGCCCCGGCATTTT. Translated: CASRPGTGSNQPRHF.

This clonotype has just a few counts. CDR3 sequence: CSVEDRSVEAFF. DNA for the CDR3: TGCAGCGTTGAAGATAGGTCAGTAGAAGCTTTCTTT. The gene calls are TRBV29-1 and TRBJ1-1; D uncertain. In germline, CDR1 is SQVTM, CDR2 ANQGSEA. Trimming removed 0 bases from V and 8 bases from J, with 10 bases in between. This CDR3 has 12 residues.

This chain joins TRBV7-2 and TRBJ2-7, with TRBD1 identical over 8 bases. Germline V gene data show CDR1 as SGHTA and CDR2 as FQGNSA. V shed 5 bases, J shed 6 bases, and the junction held 12 bases outside the gene matches. The CDR3 loop spans 15 amino acids. CDR3: CASSPISGTGGEQYF. The CDR3 nucleotides read TGTGCCAGCAGCCCAATTTCCGGGACAGGAGGCGAGCAGTACTTC.

The genes are TRBV12-3 or TRBV12-4 and TRBJ1-2; D is unresolved. Trimming cost V 3 bases and J 3 bases, with 11 bases left between them. The CDR3 has 14 residues. The CDR3 loop is CASSFGSPDYGYTF. The CDR3 DNA is TGTGCCAGCAGTTTTGGTTCTCCAGACTATGGCTACACCTTC.

This clonotype was picked up many times. The chain combines TRBV2 with TRBJ2-7, with TRBD1 matching 8 bases. From germline, CDR1 is SNHLY and CDR2 FYNNEI. The CDR3 spans 14 residues. The trim removed 7 bases at V and 5 bases at J, leaving 10 bases unmatched. CDR3 protein: CASTNRGTAHEQYF. CDR3 DNA: TGTGCCAGCACCAACAGGGGGACAGCCCACGAGCAGTACTTC.

This sequence joins TRBV7-9 and TRBJ1-6; a weak D match, TRBD1 (5 bases). CDR3 size: 14 residues. Per germline, CDR1 SEHNR and CDR2 FQNEAQ (reference sequence). V was trimmed by 5 bases and J by 9 bases, leaving 14 bases between them. The CDR3 protein is CASSKQGGGSPLHF. For the CDR3, the DNA is TGTGCCAGCAGCAAGCAGGGAGGTGGTTCACCCCTCCACTTT.

The chain links TRBV14 to TRBJ2-5; 7 bases are a match to TRBD1. The germline gives CDR1 SGHDN, CDR2 FVKESK. Trimming took 3 bases from V and 5 from J; bases not matched to a gene: 15. The CDR3 has 17 residues. This CDR3 reads CASSQETGNLAGETQYF. For the CDR3, the DNA is TGTGCCAGCAGCCAGGAGACAGGGAATCTAGCTGGGGAGACCCAGTACTTC.

CDR3 region: CASSLGQSSEQYF. The CDR3 nucleotides read TGTGCCAGCAGTCTGGGACAGTCCAGCGAGCAGTACTTC. The V call is TRBV6-5, the J call TRBJ2-7, with 7 bases aligning to TRBD1. This CDR3 is built from 13 residues. Germline V gives CDR1 MNHEY, CDR2 SVGAGI. The junction had 7 bases not matched to a gene; V was cut back by 5 bases and J by 6 bases.

Of note for this clonotype: This may arise from a read error, as a much more abundant clone is one base away. The rearrangement uses TRBV2 and TRBJ1-1; D remains ambiguous. The CDR3 is made up of 13 amino acids. Germline V CDR1 and CDR2: SNHLY, FYNNEI. The CDR3 loop reads CASREHQNTEALF. CDR3 DNA sequence: TGTGCCAGCAGGGAACATCAGAACACTGAAGCTCTCTTT.